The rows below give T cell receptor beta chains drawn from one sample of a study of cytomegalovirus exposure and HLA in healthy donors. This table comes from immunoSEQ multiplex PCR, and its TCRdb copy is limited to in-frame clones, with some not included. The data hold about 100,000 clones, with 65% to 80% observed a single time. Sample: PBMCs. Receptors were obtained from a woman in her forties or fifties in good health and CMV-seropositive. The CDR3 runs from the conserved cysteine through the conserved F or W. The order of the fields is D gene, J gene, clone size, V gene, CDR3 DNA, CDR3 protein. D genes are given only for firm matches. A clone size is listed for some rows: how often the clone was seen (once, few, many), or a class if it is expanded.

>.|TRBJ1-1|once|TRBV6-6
TGTGCCAGCAGTTACGCGGCCCCCTTTCACACTGAAGCTTTCTTT
CASSYAAPFHTEAFF
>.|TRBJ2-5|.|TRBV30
TGTGCCTGGAGTGTCAGACTAGGGGAGACCCAGTACTTC
CAWSVRLGETQYF
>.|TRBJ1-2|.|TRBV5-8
TGTGCCAGCAGCTTGGGTTCCAGGAATCTTGGCTACACCTTC
CASSLGSRNLGYTF
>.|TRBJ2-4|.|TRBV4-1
TGCGCCAGCAGCCAAGGATTCCGGGATAGCAAAAACATTCAGTACTTC
CASSQGFRDSKNIQYF
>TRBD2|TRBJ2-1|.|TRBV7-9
TGTTCCAGCAGCGGGGGGACTAGCGGGAGAGGTGAGCAGTTCTTC
CSSSGGTSGRGEQFF
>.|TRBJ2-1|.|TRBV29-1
TGCAGCGGGATCCAGGGATACAATGAGCAGTTCTTC
CSGIQGYNEQFF
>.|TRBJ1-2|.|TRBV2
TGTGCCAGCCCCGGGGGAGACCGTCCAATCAAGGGTGGCTACACCTTC
CASPGGDRPIKGGYTF
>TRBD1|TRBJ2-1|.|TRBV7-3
TGTGCCAGCAGCTTAGCAGGGGGTGCCTACAATGAGCAGTTCTTC
CASSLAGGAYNEQFF
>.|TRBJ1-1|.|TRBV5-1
TGCGCCAGCAGCTTGGCTAGTTCGAACACTGAAGCTTTCTTT
CASSLASSNTEAFF
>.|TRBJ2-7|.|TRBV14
TGTGCCAGCAGCCATACCTACGAGCAGTACTTC
CASSHTYEQYF
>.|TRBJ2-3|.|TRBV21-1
TGTGCCAGCAGCAAACAAGGCGGACTAGCGGACCGCACAGATACGCAGTATTTT
CASSKQGGLADRTDTQYF
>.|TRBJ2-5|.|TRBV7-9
TGTGCCAGCAGCTACAGACTAGGAGAGACCCAGTACTTC
CASSYRLGETQYF
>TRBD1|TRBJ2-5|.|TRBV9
TGTGCCAGCAGCGTAGCTACAGGGGTGGCGGAGACCCAGTACTTC
CASSVATGVAETQYF
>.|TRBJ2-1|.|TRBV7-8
TGTGCCAGCAGCTTAGTTGGGGGCCAGCCGAACAATGAGCAGTTCTTC
CASSLVGGQPNNEQFF
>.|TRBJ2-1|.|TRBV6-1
TGTGCCAGCAGTGGGCAGGGATCGATACGGGAGCAGTTCTTC
CASSGQGSIREQFF
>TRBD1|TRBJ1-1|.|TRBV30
TGTGCCTGGAGGGCGGGACAGCCGAACACTGAAGCTTTCTTT
CAWRAGQPNTEAFF
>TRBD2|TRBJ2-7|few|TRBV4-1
TGCGCCAGCAGCTCTGGGGGGGGTAGCTCCTACGAGCAGTACTTC
CASSSGGGSSYEQYF
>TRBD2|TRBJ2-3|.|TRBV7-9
TGTGCCAGCAGTGGGCTAGCGGGAGGTGTGGATACGCAGTATTTT
CASSGLAGGVDTQYF
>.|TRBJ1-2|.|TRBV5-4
TGTGCCAGCAGCTTTTCCGCGGGCGGGGGGCAACGGGGCTACACCTTC
CASSFSAGGGQRGYTF
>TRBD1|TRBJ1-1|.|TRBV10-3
TGTGCCATCAATAATCCGGGACAGGGTGGTCCTGAAGCTTTCTTT
CAINNPGQGGPEAFF
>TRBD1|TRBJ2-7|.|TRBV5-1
TGCGCCAGCCCGGGACAGGTCTACGAGCAGTACTTC
CASPGQVYEQYF
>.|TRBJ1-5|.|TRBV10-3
TGTGCCATCAGTGAGTCGGGGGGAAATCAGCCCCAGCATTTT
CAISESGGNQPQHF
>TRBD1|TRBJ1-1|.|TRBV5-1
TGCGCCAGCAGGAGGACAGGGAACACTGAAGCTTTCTTT
CASRRTGNTEAFF
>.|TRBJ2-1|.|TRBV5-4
TGTGCCAGCAGCTTGGATCGCGGGGCCCGATACAATGAGCAGTTCTTC
CASSLDRGARYNEQFF
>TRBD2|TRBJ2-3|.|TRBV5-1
TGCGCCAGCCGTGGACTAGCGGGGACAGATACGCAGTATTTT
CASRGLAGTDTQYF
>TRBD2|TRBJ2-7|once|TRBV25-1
TGTACCAGCAGTCAGGCTAGCGGGGGGAAACCCTACGAGCAGTACTTC
CTSSQASGGKPYEQYF
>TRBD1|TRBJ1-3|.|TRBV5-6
TGTGCCAGCAGCGTAGCTACAGGGGCCTCTGGAAACACCATATATTTT
CASSVATGASGNTIYF
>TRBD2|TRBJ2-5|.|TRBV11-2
TGTGCCAGCAGCACGACTAGCGGGATTCGGGCCCAGTACTTC
CASSTTSGIRAQYF
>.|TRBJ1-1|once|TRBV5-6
TGTGCCAGCAGCTTGGCGGGGGGAGGATACACTGAAGCTTTCTTT
CASSLAGGGYTEAFF
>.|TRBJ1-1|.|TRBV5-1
TGCGCCAGCAGCATTGGGAGTCTAACTGAAGCTTTCTTT
CASSIGSLTEAFF
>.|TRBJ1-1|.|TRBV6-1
TGTGCCAGCAGTGAAGGGGAGACCGGGTGGGGTACTGAAGCTTTCTTT
CASSEGETGWGTEAFF
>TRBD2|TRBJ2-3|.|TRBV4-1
TGCGCCAGCAGCCAAGATCTAGCGGGAGCGCCTTATACGCAGTATTTT
CASSQDLAGAPYTQYF
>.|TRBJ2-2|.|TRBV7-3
TGTGCCAGCAGCTCGGACTACGAGAACACCGGGGAGCTGTTTTTT
CASSSDYENTGELFF
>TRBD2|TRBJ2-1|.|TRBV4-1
TGCGCCAGCAGCCAAGATATTGCGGGAGGTCGCAATGAGCAGTTCTTC
CASSQDIAGGRNEQFF
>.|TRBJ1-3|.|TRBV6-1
TGTGCCAGCAGTGAAGCGGCTGTCAGAAACACCATATATTTT
CASSEAAVRNTIYF
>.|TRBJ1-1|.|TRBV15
TGTGCCACCAGCCTTGGGAGTTATAACACTGAAGCTTTCTTT
CATSLGSYNTEAFF
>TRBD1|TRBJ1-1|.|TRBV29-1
TGCAGCGTTGAGGACGGGACAGGGGGTTATGAAGCTTTCTTT
CSVEDGTGGYEAFF
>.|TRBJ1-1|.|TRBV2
TGTGCCAGCATAGGGAGGGCCACTGAAGCTTTCTTT
CASIGRATEAFF
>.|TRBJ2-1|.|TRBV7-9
TGTGCCAGCAGCCGCGCTCAACCGGACACGCAGTTCTTC
CASSRAQPDTQFF
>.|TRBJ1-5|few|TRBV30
TGTGCCTGGAGTTTCTCAGGACTGTACAATCAGCCCCAGCATTTT
CAWSFSGLYNQPQHF
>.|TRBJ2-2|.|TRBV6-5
TGTGCCAGCAGACTACAGGGTACCGGGGAGCTGTTTTTT
CASRLQGTGELFF
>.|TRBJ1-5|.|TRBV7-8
TGTGCCAGCAGCTTAGACACTCTGGGCCAGCCCCAGCATTTT
CASSLDTLGQPQHF
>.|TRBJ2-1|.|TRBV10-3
TGTGCCATCAGTGAAGCTGATGATGAGCAGTTCTTC
CAISEADDEQFF
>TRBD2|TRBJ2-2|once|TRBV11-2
TGTGCCAGCAGCTCCGGGACTAGCGGGAGGGGGACCGGGGAGCTGTTTTTT
CASSSGTSGRGTGELFF
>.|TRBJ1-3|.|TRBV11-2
TGTGCCAGCAGCCAGGCGGGGGGCTACACCATATATTTT
CASSQAGGYTIYF
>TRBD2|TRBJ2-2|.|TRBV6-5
TGTGCCAGCCGTGGTAGCGGGACGAACACCGGGGAGCTGTTTTTT
CASRGSGTNTGELFF
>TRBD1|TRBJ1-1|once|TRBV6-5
TGTGCCAGCAGTGCCGCAGGGGGCACTGAAGCTTTCTTT
CASSAAGGTEAFF
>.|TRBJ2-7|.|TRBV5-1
TGCGCCAGCAGCTTGTGGGGGGAAACCCCGCAGTACGAGCAGTACTTC
CASSLWGETPQYEQYF
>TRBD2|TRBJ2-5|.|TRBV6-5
TGTGCCAGCAGCTTCCTAGCGGGGGAAGAGACCCAGTACTTC
CASSFLAGEETQYF
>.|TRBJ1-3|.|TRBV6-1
TGTGCCTCCGATGAGGACTACCACTCTGGAAACACCATATATTTT
CASDEDYHSGNTIYF
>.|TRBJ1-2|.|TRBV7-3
TGTGCCAGCAGCTTAAAAGGCAGCGGACATGGCTACACCTTC
CASSLKGSGHGYTF
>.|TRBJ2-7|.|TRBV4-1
TGCGCCAGCAGCCAATGGGCCATTGGCGGGCTAGAGCAGTACTTC
CASSQWAIGGLEQYF
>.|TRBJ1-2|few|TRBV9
TGTGCCAGCAGCGTAGATCAGGGGAACTATGGCTACACCTTC
CASSVDQGNYGYTF